This T cell receptor beta chain was sequenced during a study of OX40 agonist ivuxolimab in advanced cancers. The table came from immunoSEQ multiplex PCR; TCRdb's copy has only in-frame clones and leaves some out. This table has about 35,000 clones, 65% to 85% appearing once. General observations from the study: The authors also found low normalized T-cell clonal expansion in some nonresponders. Relative to CD4+ cells, CD8+ T cells on average had more expanded clones.

This clone was seen more than once but under ten times. Its antigen is unidentified. Source: CD4+ or CD8+ T cells sorted from blood, taken in a trial of the OX40 agonist ivuxolimab. The source is an adult with an advanced solid tumor such as melanoma, head and neck, liver or kidney cancer.

The CDR3 reads CASSLMTQPNYGYTF. The CDR3 DNA sequence: TGTGCCAGCAGTTTGATGACCCAGCCGAACTATGGCTACACCTTC. The chain employs TRBV7-9 and TRBJ1-2; D unresolved. The germline gives CDR1 SEHNR, CDR2 FQNEAQ (reference sequence). This CDR3 contains 15 residues. Trimming cost V 6 bases and J 2 bases, with 16 bases left between them. Based on the CDR3 plus reference TRBV7-9 and TRBJ1-2, the full variable domain is DTGVSQNPRHKITKRGQNVTFRCDPISEHNRLYWYRQTLGQGPEFLTYFQNEAQLEKSRLLSDRFSAERPKGSFSTLEIQRTEQGDSAMYLCASSLMTQPNYGYTFGSGTRLTVV.